This TCR beta chain was identified during a study of control samples from healthy donors and cancer patients. V gave up 7 bases and J gave up 1 base, with 4 bases separating them. This CDR3 has 11 amino acids. TCRdb's table, derived via immunoSEQ multiplex PCR, lists solely in-frame clones and lacks some. Here the sample spans 150,000 to 200,000 clones, roughly 93% being singletons. The source of this sequence is a woman aged 55-70 years in good health. This chain uses TRBV12-3 or TRBV12-4 with TRBJ1-2; no clear D. Sequenced input: blood. The CDR3 DNA is TGTGCCAGCAACCTTAACTATGGCTACACCTTC. This gives the protein CASNLNYGYTF.